This T cell receptor (beta chain) was sequenced during a study of T cells after yellow fever vaccination. TCRdb passed the 5' RACE reads through MiXCR, listing each CDR3 protein once. This sample yields approximately 300,000 distinct CDR3 sequences, of which 13% are seen a single time; 0.45% to 0.65% belongs to the top ten. The germline CDR1 and CDR2 sequences are SNHLY and FYNNEI. This CDR3 comprises 15 residues. Unmatched junction bases numbered 10, after V lost 4 bases and J lost 7 bases. The TCR comes from a man between 25 and 39 years old who received the YFV17D yellow fever vaccine. The material sequenced was CD4+ T cells sorted from PBMCs, taken 45 days after the yellow fever booster vaccination. The genes are TRBV2 and TRBJ2-1; 7 bases line up with TRBD2. The CDR3 is CASSGGRVGVNEQFF. The CDR3 coding sequence is TGTGCCAGCAGTGGCGGGAGAGTAGGGGTTAATGAGCAGTTCTTC.